This T cell receptor (beta chain) was recorded in a study of T cell responses to AZD1222 COVID-19 vaccine. Germline CDR1 and CDR2: MNHEY and SVGEGT. The CDR3 covers 15 residues. V was pared by 0 bases and J by 9 bases, with 8 bases of the junction left unmatched. General study findings and limits: Elevations in Spike-specific TCR breadth and depth followed administration of two AZD1222 doses.

Produced via immunoSEQ multiplex PCR; TCRdb's table is partial and in-frame only. The table records about 150,000 clones, around 89% of them present only once. Concerning this clone: Its antigen is currently unknown.

Sequenced here: peripheral blood, sampled on day 0 of MenACWY control vaccination. The rearrangement joins TRBV6-2 or TRBV6-3 to TRBJ1-5, with 7 bases lining up with TRBD1. The source of this sequence is an adult in good health. The DNA of the CDR3 is TGTGCCAGCAGTTACTCGGACAGGTTCCCTGTGCCCCAGCATTTT. Amino acid sequence: CASSYSDRFPVPQHF.